Listed here are 18 T cell receptor beta chains from one sample, sequenced in a study of early T cells in non-severe SARS-CoV-2 infection. TCRdb ran MiXCR on the 5' RACE reads and lists one entry per CDR3 protein. The sample lists about 72,000 distinct CDR3 sequences, about a tenth occurring once. Sequences were derived from whole blood, sampled at baseline. The receptor set was obtained from an adult who was a healthcare worker with PCR-confirmed SARS-CoV-2 infection or an uninfected control (not recorded which).

The table lists this clonotype with a few counts. The rearrangement joins TRBV10-3 to TRBJ2-5; 8 bases map to TRBD1. This CDR3 is built from 14 residues. Losses at the gene ends were 6 bases for V and 2 bases for J; bases not matched to a gene: 5. Germline V gene data show CDR1 as ENHRY and CDR2 as SYGVKD. The chain's CDR3 is CAIREDRAQETQYF. The CDR3 nucleotides are TGTGCCATCAGGGAGGACAGGGCACAAGAGACCCAGTACTTC.

This clonotype was seen a handful of times. V usage is TRBV20-1 and J usage is TRBJ2-3; 10 bases line up with TRBD1. Germline assignment: CDR1 DFQATT and CDR2 SNEGSKA (reference sequence). This CDR3 comprises 16 residues. V was pared by 1 base and J by 4 bases, with 8 bases of the junction left unmatched. The CDR3 spells CSARALGTGVPDTQYF. The CDR3 bases are TGCAGTGCTAGAGCCCTCGGGACAGGGGTGCCAGATACGCAGTATTTT.

The chain carries TRBV7-9 and TRBJ1-1; tentative D call: TRBD1 (5 bases). CDR1 and CDR2 (germline): SEHNR, FQNEAQ (reference sequence). The germline V and J ends were trimmed by 8 bases and 4 bases, with 11 bases remaining between them. The CDR3 covers 12 residues. CDR3 sequence (DNA): TGTGCCAGCGAAATAAGGGGCACTGAAGCTTTCTTT. Translation: CASEIRGTEAFF. The full variable domain, its missing parts supplied by reference TRBV7-9 and TRBJ1-1, is DTGVSQNPRHKITKRGQNVTFRCDPISEHNRLYWYRQTLGQGPEFLTYFQNEAQLEKSRLLSDRFSAERPKGSFSTLEIQRTEQGDSAMYLCASEIRGTEAFFGQGTRLTVV.

This rearrangement joins TRBV5-5 to TRBJ1-6, with a tentative D call TRBD1 (5 bases). Trimming shortened V by 6 bases and J by 5 bases, and 9 bases separated the two germline ends. The CDR3 contains 13 residues. Germline V gene sequence: CDR1 SGHKS, CDR2 YYEKEE (reference sequence). The CDR3 DNA sequence: TGTGCCAGCAACGGACATCATAATTCACCCCTCCACTTT. Translation: CASNGHHNSPLHF.

This clonotype appeared a few times. CDR3 residues: CASSPTGGSQPQHF. The CDR3 nucleotides read TGCGCCAGCAGCCCGACAGGGGGCAGTCAGCCCCAGCATTTT. This chain joins TRBV4-1 and TRBJ1-5; the match to TRBD1 covers 10 bases. This CDR3 spans 14 amino acids. V gave up 4 bases and J gave up 6 bases; unmatched junction bases: 3. Germline-derived CDR1 and CDR2 are MGHRA and YSYEKL.

The V and J genes are TRBV5-1 and TRBJ2-3; 13 nucleotides line up with TRBD2. The CDR3 is made up of 17 amino acids. The V and J ends lost 3 bases and 5 bases, in that order; junction bases with no gene match: 9. Germline CDR1 SGHRS, CDR2 YFSETQ. The CDR3 DNA is TGCGCCAGCAGCTCTCGGACTAGCGGGGGCCGGGTAGATACGCAGTATTTT. Its translation is CASSSRTSGGRVDTQYF.

This clonotype came up many times. CDR3 sequence (DNA): TGTGCCAGTAGTACGGGACGGCTAAATGAAAAACTGTTTTTT. Its translation: CASSTGRLNEKLFF. V and J are TRBV19 and TRBJ1-4, with D maybe TRBD1 (5 bases). The CDR3 loop spans 14 amino acids. V shed 4 bases and J shed 5 bases, with 11 bases lying between them. Per the germline V gene, CDR1 is LNHDA and CDR2 is SQIVND (reference sequence).

The chain uses TRBV20-1 and TRBJ2-7; D possibly corresponds to TRBD1 (5 bases). Germline CDR1 and CDR2: DFQATT and SNEGSKA (reference sequence). This CDR3 spans 13 amino acids. The V end lost 6 bases, the J end lost 0 bases, and 12 bases lay between the germline ends. This CDR3 is CSADQGNSYEQYF. CDR3 sequence (DNA): TGCAGTGCAGACCAGGGTAACTCCTACGAGCAGTACTTC.

The chain links TRBV30 to TRBJ1-1; 12 nucleotides line up with TRBD1. V dropped 5 bases and J dropped 3; count of bases not matched to a gene: 7. Germline V CDR1 and CDR2: GTSNPN, SVGIG (reference sequence). The CDR3 totals 15 residues. The CDR3 sequence: CAWSGTGGQYTEAFF. CDR3 bases: TGTGCCTGGTCCGGGACAGGGGGCCAGTACACTGAAGCTTTCTTT.

This chain uses TRBV6-6 with TRBJ1-2, with 11 bases that match TRBD1. The CDR3 totals 14 residues. Trimming cost V 7 bases and J 5 bases; bases outside gene matches: 6. Germline V lookup: CDR1 MNHNY, CDR2 SVGAGI (reference sequence). Written as DNA, the CDR3 is TGTGCCAGCACCCCGGGACAGGGGGGGTATGGCTACACCTTC. This gives the protein CASTPGQGGYGYTF.

V and J are TRBV5-7 and TRBJ2-1, with TRBD2 identical over 8 bases. TRBV5-7 falls under the ORF class, with uncertain function. The CDR3 spans 20 residues. The V and J ends lost 0 bases and 4 bases, in that order; junction bases with no gene match: 18. The CDR3 DNA reads as TGTGCCAGCAGCTTGGGCCTAGGCAAGGGTCTGGCGGGGGGATACAATGAGCAGTTCTTC. Protein sequence: CASSLGLGKGLAGGYNEQFF.

This clonotype was picked up many times. The gene calls are TRBV6-1 and TRBJ2-3, with TRBD1 identical over 7 bases. Germline V CDR1 and CDR2: MNHNS, SASEGT. The CDR3 consists of 14 residues. The junction had 7 bases not matched to a gene; V was cut back by 8 bases and J by 2 bases. The CDR3 nucleotides read TGTGCCAGCCATACAGGACAGGTCACAGATACGCAGTATTTT. Its translation is CASHTGQVTDTQYF.

The genes are TRBV12-3 or TRBV12-4 and TRBJ2-7, with a possible D match to TRBD2 (7 bases). Trimming shortened V by 6 bases and J by 4 bases, and 19 bases separated the two germline ends. The CDR3 length is 15 residues. The chain's CDR3 is CASRYGLGGGYEQYF. CDR3 DNA: TGTGCCAGCAGATATGGACTAGGAGGGGGGTACGAGCAGTACTTC.

There are many counts of this clonotype. The J gene is TRBJ2-3, the V gene TRBV7-3, with 12 bases identical to TRBD2. The V and J ends lost 5 bases and 0 bases, in that order; junction bases with no gene match: 3. The germline gives CDR1 SGHTA, CDR2 FQGTGA. The CDR3 extends over 16 amino acids. CDR3 sequence: CASSQLAGGSTDTQYF. Here the CDR3 DNA reads TGTGCCAGCAGCCAACTAGCGGGGGGTAGCACAGATACGCAGTATTTT.

The sample holds a few counts of this clonotype. The chain employs TRBV3-1 and TRBJ2-4; 12 nucleotides agree with TRBD1. Germline values: CDR1 LGHDT, CDR2 YNNKEL (reference sequence). This CDR3 spans 17 amino acids. V lost 4 bases to trimming and J lost 10 bases; unmatched junction nucleotides: 14. Here the CDR3 DNA reads TGTGCCAGCAGCCTATGGGACAGGGGGCACGCTAGAAGAATTCAGTACTTC. Its translation is CASSLWDRGHARRIQYF. Full variable domain (outside the CDR3, taken from reference TRBV3-1 and TRBJ2-4): DTAVSQTPKYLVTQMGNDKSIKCEQNLGHDTMYWYKQDSKKFLKIMFSYNNKELIINETVPNRFSPKSPDKAHLNLHINSLELGDSAVYFCASSLWDRGHARRIQYFGAGTRLSVL.

This clonotype was recorded many times. J is TRBJ1-1 and V is TRBV7-8, with no clear D. The CDR3 extends over 14 amino acids. Germline-derived CDR1 and CDR2 are SGHVS and FQNEAQ. Trimming stripped 2 bases from V and 6 bases from J, with 13 bases between. The chain's CDR3 is CASSLSGRHSEAFF. In nucleotides, the CDR3 is TGTGCCAGCAGCTTAAGCGGCAGACACTCTGAAGCTTTCTTT.

This clonotype has just a few counts. The chain uses TRBV5-1 and TRBJ2-5, with 11 nucleotides matching TRBD2. Germline assignment: CDR1 SGHRS and CDR2 YFSETQ. V was clipped by 1 base and J by 4 bases; unmatched bases: 3. This CDR3 contains 15 residues. CDR3 in amino acids: CASSLTSGGGETQYF. CDR3 bases: TGCGCCAGCAGCTTGACTAGCGGGGGTGGAGAGACCCAGTACTTC.

The V call is TRBV5-4, the J call TRBJ2-5, with D possibly TRBD1 on 5 matching bases. This CDR3 is 14 amino acids long. CDR1 is SGHNT, CDR2 YYREEE, per germline (reference sequence). V was clipped by 4 bases and J by 2 bases, with 12 bases between them. CDR3 residues: CASSGAGSQETQYF. DNA of the CDR3: TGTGCCAGCAGCGGGGCAGGGTCGCAAGAGACCCAGTACTTC.